The present T cell receptor beta chain was sequenced within a study of T cell responses to AZD1222 COVID-19 vaccine. This clone was observed a single time. The antigen is unknown. The repertoire was sequenced with immunoSEQ multiplex PCR; TCRdb's copy has only in-frame clones and lacks some. The sample records about 140,000 clones, around 92% being singletons. General study results and limits: At baseline, just a handful of AZD1222 recipients tested seropositive. The study sampled repertoires only after the peak T cell response. The reported proportion of spike-specific TCRs targeting unmutated variant regions was nearly half.

The germline V gene has CDR1 MNHEY and CDR2 SVGEGT. The CDR3 has 13 residues. Trimming pared 2 bases from V and 5 bases from J, leaving 4 bases between. This material consisted of peripheral blood, taken on day 0 of AZD1222 vaccination. The receptor was derived from an adult in good health. The chain links TRBV6-2 or TRBV6-3 to TRBJ1-6; no clear D gene. CDR3 sequence (DNA): TGTGCCAGCAGTTACGCGGATAATTCACCCCTCCACTTT. Translation gives CASSYADNSPLHF.